In this sample, the clone carrying this T cell receptor (beta chain) turned up a few times. The data were taken from a study of T-cell memory formation after mild COVID-19. Study details: The TCR clusters were mostly specific to one donor.

Constant-segment primers and 5'RACE yielded cDNA libraries for TCR alpha and TCR beta, each carrying sample barcodes and UMIs. A single record per CDR3 protein comes from TCRdb applying MiXCR to the 5' RACE reads. In the table there are some 290,000 distinct CDR3 sequences, 16% of which are singletons. The CDR3 length is 16 residues. The V gene lost 1 base and the J gene lost 0 bases, with 11 bases spanning the gap. Germline V gives CDR1 SNHLY, CDR2 FYNNEI. V and J are TRBV2 and TRBJ2-3, with D unclear. Material for sequencing was PBMCs or a T cell subset sorted from them (not recorded which). This receptor was obtained from a man aged 18-30 years who had mild COVID-19 (a few samples of this study predate the infection). Cell type and time point are not known. Here the CDR3 DNA reads TGTGCCAGCAGTGAAGGGCAGATCACTAGCACAGATACGCAGTATTTT. Translation: CASSEGQITSTDTQYF.